The 5 T cell receptor beta chains presented below share a single source sample, sequenced in a study of cytomegalovirus exposure and HLA in healthy donors. Assay: immunoSEQ multiplex PCR; the TCRdb copy retains only in-frame clones and omits some. This table holds around 130,000 clones, roughly 91% found once. The sequenced material came from PBMCs. Receptors originate from a young man in good health and CMV-seronegative.

This chain uses TRBV7-8 with TRBJ2-7; 16 nucleotides match TRBD2. The V gene end was trimmed by 5 bases and the J gene end by 0 bases; junction bases not matched to a gene: 10. This CDR3 is built from 19 residues. CDR1 is SGHVS, CDR2 FQNEAQ, per germline. The CDR3 DNA reads TGTGCCAGCAGCACACCGGGACTAGCGGGGGGGGAGAGCTCCTACGAGCAGTACTTC. It codes for CASSTPGLAGGESSYEQYF.

The J gene is TRBJ2-1, the V gene TRBV7-9; the D is unclear. Germline V CDR1 and CDR2: SEHNR, FQNEAQ (reference sequence). The CDR3 sequence is 15 residues long. V gave up 2 bases and J gave up 2 bases, with 10 bases separating them. This chain's CDR3 is CASSLNRHPYNEQFF. The DNA of the CDR3 is TGTGCCAGCAGCTTAAACAGACACCCCTACAATGAGCAGTTCTTC.

The sample holds a few counts of this clone. This rearrangement joins TRBV11-1 to TRBJ2-5; the D is unclear. The length of the CDR3 is 13 residues. The germline V gene encodes CDR1 SGHAT and CDR2 FQDESV (reference sequence). The germline V and J ends were trimmed by 5 bases and 0 bases, with 7 bases remaining between them. CDR3 in DNA: TGTGCCAGCAGCCCACAGTACCAAGAGACCCAGTACTTC. It translates to CASSPQYQETQYF.

The rearrangement joins TRBV27 to TRBJ2-7, with 8 bases matching TRBD2. Germline V gives CDR1 MNHEY, CDR2 SMNVEV (reference sequence). The CDR3 consists of 14 residues. The V gene end was trimmed by 5 bases and the J gene end by 1 base; junction bases not matched to a gene: 4. The CDR3 reads CASSLLAGSYEQYF. As DNA, the CDR3 is TGTGCCAGCAGTCTTCTAGCGGGTTCCTACGAGCAGTACTTC.

The J gene is TRBJ2-7, the V gene TRBV27; D unclear. V was trimmed by 4 bases and J by 6 bases, leaving 13 bases between them. Germline CDR1 MNHEY, CDR2 SMNVEV (reference sequence). The CDR3 runs to 13 residues. This CDR3 is CASSSGPPLEQYF. The CDR3 DNA reads TGTGCCAGCAGTTCGGGTCCCCCTCTCGAGCAGTACTTC.